A selection of T cell receptor beta chains follows, all from one sample in a study of T cell responses to AZD1222 COVID-19 vaccine. Only in-frame clones appear in the TCRdb table, and some are missing; sequencing was by immunoSEQ multiplex PCR. The repertoire holds some 71,000 clones, with about nine tenths as singletons. The starting material was peripheral blood, obtained 28 days after the second AZD1222 dose. The receptors come from an adult who received the AZD1222 COVID-19 vaccine. Each CDR3 is given with its conserved first and last residue. Each record gives: D gene, clone size, V gene, J gene, CDR3 protein, CDR3 DNA. The D gene is left open where the match is weak. Where a row states a size, it is once, few, many or the class of an expanded clone; other rows omit it.

D gene: TRBD1
clone size: -
V gene: TRBV19
J gene: TRBJ1-4
CDR3 protein: CASSTTGGNEKLFF
CDR3 DNA: TGTGCCAGTAGTACGACAGGGGGTAATGAAAAACTGTTTTTT

D gene: -
clone size: -
V gene: TRBV18
J gene: TRBJ1-2
CDR3 protein: CASSPDGAYGYTF
CDR3 DNA: TGTGCCAGCTCACCGGACGGGGCCTATGGCTACACCTTC

D gene: -
clone size: once
V gene: TRBV5-1
J gene: TRBJ1-1
CDR3 protein: CASSLSGAVGTEAFF
CDR3 DNA: TGCGCCAGCAGCTTATCGGGGGCTGTGGGGACTGAAGCTTTCTTT

D gene: TRBD2
clone size: -
V gene: TRBV4-1
J gene: TRBJ2-5
CDR3 protein: CASSQTIAGEEETQYF
CDR3 DNA: TGCGCCAGCAGCCAAACAATAGCGGGAGAGGAAGAGACCCAGTACTTC

D gene: -
clone size: -
V gene: TRBV11-1
J gene: TRBJ2-3
CDR3 protein: CASSWGGQHLTDTQYF
CDR3 DNA: TGTGCCAGCAGCTGGGGGGGACAACACCTCACAGATACGCAGTATTTT

D gene: TRBD1
clone size: -
V gene: TRBV4-1
J gene: TRBJ1-4
CDR3 protein: CASSTGTGVEKLFF
CDR3 DNA: TGCGCCAGCAGTACCGGGACAGGGGTCGAAAAACTGTTTTTT

D gene: -
clone size: -
V gene: TRBV9
J gene: TRBJ2-3
CDR3 protein: CASSVLGGTDTQYF
CDR3 DNA: TGTGCCAGCAGCGTATTGGGGGGCACAGATACGCAGTATTTT

D gene: -
clone size: -
V gene: TRBV7-9
J gene: TRBJ2-1
CDR3 protein: CASSPENEQFF
CDR3 DNA: TGTGCCAGCAGCCCAGAAAATGAGCAGTTCTTC

D gene: -
clone size: once
V gene: TRBV19
J gene: TRBJ1-2
CDR3 protein: CASSTVLWAYGYTF
CDR3 DNA: TGTGCCAGTAGTACCGTTTTGTGGGCGTATGGCTACACCTTC

D gene: TRBD1
clone size: -
V gene: TRBV2
J gene: TRBJ1-4
CDR3 protein: CATRSTGTGNEKLFF
CDR3 DNA: TGTGCCACTAGATCAACCGGGACAGGGAACGAAAAACTGTTTTTT

D gene: TRBD1
clone size: once
V gene: TRBV19
J gene: TRBJ1-2
CDR3 protein: CASSPRTGINYGYTF
CDR3 DNA: TGTGCCAGTAGTCCCCGGACAGGGATAAACTATGGCTACACCTTC

D gene: -
clone size: -
V gene: TRBV29-1
J gene: TRBJ2-7
CDR3 protein: CSVEIRGMYEQYF
CDR3 DNA: TGCAGCGTTGAAATCCGGGGTATGTACGAGCAGTACTTC

D gene: -
clone size: -
V gene: TRBV6-2/TRBV6-3
J gene: TRBJ2-3
CDR3 protein: CASSFRGNQKTTQYF
CDR3 DNA: TGTGCCAGCAGTTTTCGCGGGAATCAAAAAACTACGCAGTATTTT

D gene: -
clone size: -
V gene: TRBV5-1
J gene: TRBJ2-7
CDR3 protein: CASKLRPGQIYEQYF
CDR3 DNA: TGCGCCAGCAAGTTACGACCCGGACAGATCTACGAGCAGTACTTC

D gene: -
clone size: -
V gene: TRBV5-5
J gene: TRBJ2-7
CDR3 protein: CASSSPNLYEQYF
CDR3 DNA: TGTGCCAGCAGCTCGCCTAACCTCTACGAGCAGTACTTC

D gene: -
clone size: -
V gene: TRBV5-1
J gene: TRBJ2-2
CDR3 protein: CASSLWEGTNTGELFF
CDR3 DNA: TGCGCCAGCAGCTTGTGGGAGGGGACAAACACCGGGGAGCTGTTTTTT

D gene: TRBD1
clone size: -
V gene: TRBV15
J gene: TRBJ2-7
CDR3 protein: CATSRGQGGREQYF
CDR3 DNA: TGTGCCACCAGCAGGGGACAGGGAGGCAGGGAGCAGTACTTC

D gene: -
clone size: -
V gene: TRBV6-5
J gene: TRBJ2-6
CDR3 protein: CASSMGRRLANVLTF
CDR3 DNA: TGTGCCAGCAGTATGGGGCGACGTTTGGCCAACGTCCTGACTTTC

D gene: -
clone size: -
V gene: TRBV2
J gene: TRBJ1-1
CDR3 protein: CASSVGEAFF
CDR3 DNA: TGTGCCAGCAGTGTAGGTGAAGCTTTCTTT

D gene: -
clone size: -
V gene: TRBV19
J gene: TRBJ1-1
CDR3 protein: CASSTQQGNTEAFF
CDR3 DNA: TGTGCCAGTAGTACCCAACAGGGGAACACTGAAGCTTTCTTT

D gene: -
clone size: once
V gene: TRBV7-9
J gene: TRBJ2-1
CDR3 protein: CASSLDGGVYNEQFF
CDR3 DNA: TGTGCCAGCAGCTTAGATGGCGGGGTCTACAATGAGCAGTTCTTC

D gene: -
clone size: once
V gene: TRBV19
J gene: TRBJ2-5
CDR3 protein: CASSIPGRETQYF
CDR3 DNA: TGTGCCAGTAGTATCCCGGGTAGAGAGACCCAGTACTTC

D gene: TRBD2
clone size: -
V gene: TRBV7-3
J gene: TRBJ2-1
CDR3 protein: CASSFRGLAGISEQFF
CDR3 DNA: TGTGCCAGCAGCTTCCGTGGACTAGCGGGTATCAGTGAGCAGTTCTTC

D gene: TRBD1
clone size: -
V gene: TRBV5-5
J gene: TRBJ2-7
CDR3 protein: CASSDRGRGYEQYF
CDR3 DNA: TGTGCCAGCAGTGACAGGGGGCGGGGGTACGAGCAGTACTTC

D gene: -
clone size: -
V gene: TRBV19
J gene: TRBJ2-6
CDR3 protein: CASSIIGVSGANVLTF
CDR3 DNA: TGTGCCAGTAGTATTATCGGGGTGTCTGGGGCCAACGTCCTGACTTTC

D gene: -
clone size: once
V gene: TRBV18
J gene: TRBJ2-6
CDR3 protein: CASSPAIPGILSGANVLTF
CDR3 DNA: TGTGCCAGCTCACCAGCTATTCCCGGGATCCTCTCTGGGGCCAACGTCCTGACTTTC

D gene: -
clone size: -
V gene: TRBV4-2
J gene: TRBJ1-2
CDR3 protein: CASSTLQEVGYTF
CDR3 DNA: TGTGCCAGCAGTACGTTACAGGAGGTCGGCTACACCTTC

D gene: -
clone size: -
V gene: TRBV11-2
J gene: TRBJ2-2
CDR3 protein: CASSRERSGELFF
CDR3 DNA: TGTGCCAGCAGCCGGGAGAGAAGCGGGGAGCTGTTTTTT

D gene: -
clone size: -
V gene: TRBV27
J gene: TRBJ2-6
CDR3 protein: CASSTPYGANVLTF
CDR3 DNA: TGTGCCAGCTCCACCCCCTACGGGGCCAACGTCCTGACTTTC

D gene: TRBD2
clone size: -
V gene: TRBV4-1
J gene: TRBJ2-7
CDR3 protein: CASSQERGVAQQYF
CDR3 DNA: TGCGCCAGCAGCCAAGAGCGGGGGGTAGCACAACAGTACTTC

D gene: -
clone size: -
V gene: TRBV7-9
J gene: TRBJ2-6
CDR3 protein: CASSFGGDGANVLTF
CDR3 DNA: TGTGCCAGCAGCTTCGGAGGGGATGGGGCCAACGTCCTGACTTTC

D gene: -
clone size: few
V gene: TRBV25-1
J gene: TRBJ1-3
CDR3 protein: CASRGTSGNTIYF
CDR3 DNA: TGTGCCAGCAGGGGCACCTCTGGAAACACCATATATTTT

D gene: TRBD2
clone size: once
V gene: TRBV11-2
J gene: TRBJ2-7
CDR3 protein: CASSLALAGVEQYF
CDR3 DNA: TGTGCCAGCAGCTTAGCACTAGCGGGAGTCGAGCAGTACTTC

D gene: -
clone size: -
V gene: TRBV28
J gene: TRBJ1-2
CDR3 protein: CASSLPPSYGYTF
CDR3 DNA: TGTGCCAGCAGTTTACCACCTTCCTATGGCTACACCTTC

D gene: -
clone size: -
V gene: TRBV6-1
J gene: TRBJ2-7
CDR3 protein: CASSDTFGDEQYF
CDR3 DNA: TGTGCCAGCAGTGACACGTTCGGCGACGAGCAGTACTTC

D gene: TRBD1
clone size: -
V gene: TRBV7-6
J gene: TRBJ1-4
CDR3 protein: CASSSPLSGGGEKLFF
CDR3 DNA: TGTGCCAGCAGCTCTCCCCTATCAGGGGGCGGCGAAAAACTGTTTTTT

D gene: TRBD2
clone size: -
V gene: TRBV2
J gene: TRBJ2-1
CDR3 protein: CASSASSGSTSEQFF
CDR3 DNA: TGTGCCAGCAGTGCCTCCAGCGGGAGTACTTCTGAGCAGTTCTTC